The TCR beta chain described here comes from a study of T-cell memory formation after mild COVID-19. Study-wide background: The two donors had largely donor-specific TCR clusters. Study outcomes and limitations: A second wave expanding day 15 to 37 was CD4+-biased; contracting clones were balanced. Detection of some responders pre-infection suggested pre-existing cross-reactive memory T cells participated. Clonal second-wave expansions that peaked on day 37 had unconfirmed SARS-CoV-2 specificity.

As for this clonotype: No antigen is known for it.

Germline lookup yields CDR1 SEHNR and CDR2 FQNEAQ (reference sequence). This CDR3 has 13 residues. V shed 1 base and J shed 5 bases, with 8 bases lying between them. TCRdb reprocessed the 5' RACE reads with MiXCR, giving one entry per CDR3 protein. The profile covers around 340,000 distinct CDR3 sequences, with around 21% appearing a single time and approximately 12% taken by the ten largest. The TCR sequence derives from an adult woman who had mild COVID-19 (a few samples of this study predate the infection). Cell type and time point are not known. This rearrangement joins TRBV7-9 to TRBJ2-5; no reliable D call. The material sequenced was PBMCs or a T cell subset sorted from them (not recorded which). CDR3 sequence: CASSLGTTETQYF. Here the CDR3 DNA reads TGTGCCAGCAGCTTAGGGACGACCGAGACCCAGTACTTC.